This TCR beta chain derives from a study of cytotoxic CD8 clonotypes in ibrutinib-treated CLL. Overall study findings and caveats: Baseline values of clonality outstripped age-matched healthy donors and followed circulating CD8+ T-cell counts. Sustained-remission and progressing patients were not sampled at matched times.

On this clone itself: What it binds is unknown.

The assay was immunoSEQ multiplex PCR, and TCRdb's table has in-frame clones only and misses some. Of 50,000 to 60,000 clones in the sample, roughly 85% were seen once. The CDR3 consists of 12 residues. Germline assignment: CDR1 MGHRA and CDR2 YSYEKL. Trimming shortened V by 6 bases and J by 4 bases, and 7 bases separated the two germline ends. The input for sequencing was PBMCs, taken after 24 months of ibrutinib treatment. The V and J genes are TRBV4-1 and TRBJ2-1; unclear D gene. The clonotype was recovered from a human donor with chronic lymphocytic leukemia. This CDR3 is CASSSDYNEQFF. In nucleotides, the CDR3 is TGCGCCAGCAGTTCAGATTACAATGAGCAGTTCTTC.